Listed below are T cell receptor beta chains from one sample, sequenced in a study of patients and donors after allogeneic stem cell transplantation. Via MiXCR, TCRdb re-called the RT-PCR reads, giving one row per CDR3 protein. The table lists about 90,000 distinct CDR3 sequences, under 50% of them singletons. The sample consisted of blood, either unsorted or a sorted T cell fraction (not recorded which). The origin of the receptors is a human donor who was either an allogeneic HSCT recipient or a stem cell or donor lymphocyte infusion donor (not recorded which). It is not recorded whose cells these are; they may come from a transplant donor. Both conserved end residues are part of each CDR3. Fields, in order: D gene, V gene, J gene, clone size, CDR3 protein, CDR3 DNA. D genes are given only for firm matches. Clone size, where shown, is once, few, many, or a class for clones that have expanded.

.	TRBV19	TRBJ2-4	.	CASSIRENIQYF	TGTGCCAGTAGTATTCGGGAAAACATTCAGTACTTC
TRBD1	TRBV7-9	TRBJ2-5	once	CASSHHNRGPQETQYF	TGTGCCAGCAGCCATCACAACAGGGGGCCCCAAGAGACCCAGTACTTC
.	TRBV7-2	TRBJ1-4	.	CASSLNPGGYNEKLFF	TGTGCCAGCAGCTTAAACCCGGGGGGGTATAATGAAAAACTGTTTTTT
.	TRBV6-5	TRBJ1-4	.	CASSVVSPGTRFEKLFF	TGTGCCAGCAGCGTAGTTTCACCCGGGACGCGTTTTGAAAAACTGTTTTTT
TRBD1	TRBV4-3	TRBJ1-2	.	CASSQGQGHGYTF	TGCGCCAGCAGCCAAGGACAGGGCCATGGCTACACCTTC
.	TRBV7-8	TRBJ1-5	few	CASSPLRSPNQPQHF	TGTGCCAGCAGCCCCCTCCGCAGTCCCAATCAGCCCCAGCATTTT
TRBD1	TRBV3-1	TRBJ1-5	.	CASSRGTGHAQPQHF	TGTGCCAGCAGCCGAGGGACAGGGCACGCTCAGCCCCAGCATTTT
TRBD1	TRBV6-6	TRBJ1-1	.	CASTIRGTGMNTEAFF	TGTGCCAGCACCATACGGGGGACAGGGATGAACACTGAAGCTTTCTTT
TRBD1	TRBV12-3/TRBV12-4	TRBJ2-4	.	CASRDDRVRAKNIQYF	TGTGCCAGCAGAGATGACAGGGTGAGAGCCAAAAACATTCAGTACTTC
.	TRBV4-2	TRBJ1-5	few	CASSQLLDKPQHF	TGTGCCAGCAGCCAACTTCTTGACAAGCCCCAGCATTTT
TRBD1	TRBV4-1	TRBJ1-2	few	CASLGTGRGYGYTF	TGCGCCAGCCTCGGGACAGGGCGAGGCTATGGCTACACCTTC
.	TRBV10-3	TRBJ1-6	.	CAIRGPETTNSPLHF	TGTGCCATCAGAGGCCCCGAGACCACCAATTCACCCCTCCACTTT
.	TRBV6-5	TRBJ1-4	few	CASSYSMVRGVEKLFF	TGTGCCAGCAGTTACTCGATGGTTAGGGGCGTTGAAAAACTGTTTTTT
.	TRBV12-3/TRBV12-4	TRBJ1-3	few	CASSMGLGNTIYF	TGTGCCAGCAGTATGGGACTTGGAAACACCATATATTTT
.	TRBV10-2	TRBJ1-2	few	CASSDGYGYTF	TGCGCCAGCAGTGATGGCTATGGCTACACCTTC
.	TRBV28	TRBJ1-5	.	CASSLLVRQPQHF	TGTGCCAGCAGTTTACTAGTACGCCAGCCCCAGCATTTT
.	TRBV20-1	TRBJ2-2	once	CSAREAAGYSGELFF	TGCAGTGCTAGAGAGGCTGCGGGGTATAGCGGGGAGCTGTTTTTT
.	TRBV15	TRBJ1-1	.	CATSRDVEVASEAFF	TGTGCCACCAGCAGAGATGTTGAGGTTGCTAGCGAAGCTTTCTTT
.	TRBV18	TRBJ1-5	.	CASSPPSTEPYQPQHF	TGTGCCAGCTCACCACCTTCGACAGAACCTTATCAGCCCCAGCATTTT
TRBD1	TRBV5-1	TRBJ1-3	.	CASSLETGNGNTIYF	TGCGCCAGCAGCTTGGAGACAGGGAATGGAAACACCATATATTTT
.	TRBV12-3/TRBV12-4	TRBJ1-3	.	CASSFSGNTIYF	TGTGCCAGCAGTTTCTCTGGAAACACCATATATTTT
TRBD1	TRBV6-5	TRBJ1-3	once	CASSYVTGAKGNTIYF	TGTGCCAGCAGTTACGTGACAGGGGCTAAAGGAAACACCATATATTTT
.	TRBV7-7	TRBJ1-3	.	CASSQGTDSGNTIYF	TGTGCTAGCAGTCAAGGGACGGACTCTGGAAACACCATATATTTT
.	TRBV28	TRBJ1-1	few	CASSYRYTEAFF	TGTGCCAGCAGTTACAGATACACTGAAGCTTTCTTT
TRBD1	TRBV7-8	TRBJ1-4	few	CASSSTGIGEKLFF	TGTGCCAGCAGCTCGACAGGGATAGGTGAAAAACTGTTTTTT
TRBD1	TRBV28	TRBJ1-6	few	CASGGQGISNSPLHF	TGTGCCAGCGGGGGACAGGGCATTTCGAATTCACCCCTCCACTTT
.	TRBV27	TRBJ1-6	many	CASSPRVISPLHF	TGTGCCAGCAGTCCCCGTGTGATTTCACCCCTCCACTTT
.	TRBV7-6	TRBJ2-2	.	CASSPVPPPNTGELFF	TGTGCCAGCAGCCCTGTACCTCCTCCGAACACCGGGGAGCTGTTTTTT
.	TRBV7-9	TRBJ1-5	.	CASSQGRGNQPQHF	TGTGCCAGCAGCCAGGGGCGGGGCAATCAGCCCCAGCATTTT
.	TRBV20-1	TRBJ1-2	.	CSASSWGYTF	TGCAGTGCTAGCTCTTGGGGCTACACCTTC
TRBD1	TRBV7-9	TRBJ1-5	.	CASSLMAVGGQQPQHF	TGTGCCAGCAGCTTAATGGCGGTAGGGGGCCAACAGCCCCAGCATTTT
TRBD1	TRBV15	TRBJ1-5	few	CATSTLDRAYQPQHF	TGTGCCACCAGCACCCTGGACAGGGCGTATCAGCCCCAGCATTTT
.	TRBV25-1	TRBJ1-2	.	CASSESSFYGYTF	TGTGCCAGCAGTGAATCGAGTTTTTATGGCTACACCTTC
.	TRBV15	TRBJ2-1	.	CATSRAPRQADEQFF	TGTGCCACCAGCAGAGCCCCTAGACAGGCAGATGAGCAGTTCTTC
.	TRBV5-6	TRBJ1-2	few	CASSPIGRESNYGYTF	TGTGCCAGCAGCCCTATAGGACGTGAGAGTAACTATGGCTACACCTTC
.	TRBV29-1	TRBJ1-2	.	CSVEVTLNYGYTF	TGCAGCGTTGAAGTTACCCTTAACTATGGCTACACCTTC
TRBD1	TRBV6-5	TRBJ1-1	.	CASSYRGQGNTEAFF	TGTGCCAGCAGTTACCGTGGACAGGGGAACACTGAAGCTTTCTTT
TRBD1	TRBV20-1	TRBJ1-2	.	CSARDSMTGSGYGYTF	TGCAGTGCTAGAGATTCCATGACAGGGTCGGGCTATGGCTACACCTTC
.	TRBV28	TRBJ2-2	.	CASRGGSLDTGELFF	TGTGCCAGCAGAGGGGGGAGTCTGGACACCGGGGAGCTGTTTTTT
TRBD1	TRBV12-3/TRBV12-4	TRBJ1-1	.	CASRWDSLPNTEAFF	TGTGCCAGCAGGTGGGACAGCCTACCGAACACTGAAGCTTTCTTT
.	TRBV28	TRBJ1-2	.	CASSLSTAGANYGYTF	TGTGCCAGCAGTTTATCTACGGCAGGAGCTAACTATGGCTACACCTTC
.	TRBV12-3/TRBV12-4	TRBJ1-6	few	CASSFTRSPLHF	TGTGCCAGCAGTTTCACACGTTCACCCCTCCACTTT